This T cell receptor (beta chain) appears in the sequencing data of a study of T cell repertoires in ileal Crohn's disease (dated by TCRdb to between 2018 and 2021). With respect to the entire study: The median duration of disease was 7.5 to 9.5 years, and at the time of surgery about a third of patients were active smokers. All patients had surgery for a complication: stricturing disease in approximately 61% and penetrating disease in about 40%. Postoperative therapy was given to about half of the patients, with thiopurines administered to more than 10 patients and anti-TNF agents administered to under 20 patients. TCR repertoire analysis was done in roughly 57 Crohn's disease patients from a prospective multicentre cohort. Running in parallel with the study was a multicentre cohort set up to find predictors of early endoscopic recurrence following ileocolonic resection. A Rutgeerts score higher than i0 was the definition used for endoscopic postoperative recurrence. The study sequenced roughly 170 mucosal samples from more than 50 patients, taken at several locations on the surgical specimen and at postoperative endoscopy. Results the study describes overall, beyond this receptor: Higher percentages of high-frequency clones at the time of surgery were linked to endoscopic recurrence, and every patient with clonality above 26.8% (18/57) had recurrence. Sorted CD8 T cells carried more high-frequency clones than CD4 T cells, suggesting mucosal expansions were mainly CD8. A significantly higher proportion of clonal expansions was observed in active smokers at surgery than in non-smokers (roughly 27% vs 19%, p=0.02). Mucosal CD4 and CD8 T cells were sorted and sequenced only in a subgroup of patients, whose size was not stated.

Lamina propria lymphocytes from surgical specimens were isolated on a Ficoll-hypaque gradient before cell sorting. Adults with ileal or ileocolonic Crohn's disease for whom ileocolonic resection was indicated were considered eligible. CD4 and CD8 T cells were sorted on a BD FACSAria III with mean purity above 99%. The cysteine opens and the phenylalanine closes a CDR3 of 15 amino acids. The only DNA kept is the CDR3, 45 bases in frame from the first base. CDR1 and CDR2 were assigned from the germline V gene as MNHEY and SVGAGI. V is pruned by 6 bases and J by 1 base, leaving 8 bases of the junction without a gene match. Note on this clone: Its antigen specificity is not known. The input lacks base qualities; no much larger clone sits a single base away.

Library preparation used the immunoSEQ multiplex PCR assay. Adaptive Biotechnology amplified the CDR3 regions from genomic DNA with a two-step multiplex PCR designed to control amplification bias. In the first PCR, primers covered every V and J gene segment, and in the second PCR, barcodes and Illumina adapters were added. CDR3 libraries were sequenced on an Illumina instrument. The study's processing was this. The analysis used both the pipelines supplied by the vendor and custom analysis of the raw data in R/Bioconductor with R version 3.3.0. Clonality, which ranges from 0 to 1, was calculated as the inverse of the normalised Shannon entropy across all productive clones. The repertoire share taken up by the top 100 clones defined high-frequency clones, and only clones that passed a 95% confidence test were kept. Repertoire diversity was measured with the Simpson index, and overlap between samples was measured with the Morisita-Horn index. TCRdb holds this immuneACCESS table with in-frame rearrangements only. Some clones are missing; in checked studies, unresolved V genes explain under half, and the rest has no known cause. The V and J calls and clone size come from that table; D and trimming were worked out from the DNA. This sample holds fewer than 400 clones; over 80% were observed only once. Clones ranked in the top ten supply 7.6% of the sample.

This receptor was identified in an adult with Crohn's disease. The chain couples TRBV6-5 to TRBJ2-5, with 7 bases in between that match TRBD2. Sequencing was carried out using CD8+ T cells sorted from the ileum. The CDR3 loop reads CASRLSGNAQETQYF. The DNA is as follows: TGTGCCAGCAGACTAAGCGGGAATGCCCAAGAGACCCAGTACTTC.